The present T cell receptor beta chain was sequenced within a study of T-cell reconstitution after alpha-beta-depleted transplantation in children. The CDR3 consists of 16 residues. V was clipped by 1 base and J by 2 bases; unmatched bases: 5. Looked up from germline, CDR1 is SGDLS and CDR2 is YYNGEE. Study-wide findings and caveats: Some patients owed their high day-60 TCRbeta diversity to surviving recipient T cells and thymic progenitors. In patients about two months after transplant, alpha-beta T cells reportedly arose from several hundred expanded graft clones. Newly produced T cells mostly provided counts and TCRbeta diversity after one year, as hyperexpanded clones declined.

Unique molecular identifiers were used in preparing the TCRbeta library. TCRdb re-called the PCR reads through MiXCR, storing one row per CDR3 protein. This sample has about 110,000 distinct CDR3 sequences, with 5% to 7% found just once. This clonotype was seen more than once but under ten times. The antigen is not known. The starting material was PBMCs, mostly from graft donor cells, obtained 360 days after TCRalphabeta/CD19-depleted stem cell transplant. The sequence was obtained from a male patient between 2 and 10 years old who had a stem cell transplant for acute lymphoblastic leukemia, so the T cells may come from the graft donor. The chain combines TRBV9 with TRBJ2-3; TRBD1 matches at 9 bases. The CDR3 nucleotides are TGTGCCAGCAGCGTACCGGGACAGGGATTCACAGATACGCAGTATTTT. This gives the protein CASSVPGQGFTDTQYF.